This entry concerns a single T cell receptor beta chain. Antigen specificity is unknown. This sample is part of a study of cytomegalovirus exposure and HLA in healthy donors. Study-level findings and limits: In a later analysis, TCR beta V- and J-gene trimming showed a link to a missense DCLRE1C variant. Roughly uniform sequencing depth across donors was assumed, possibly incorrectly.

Germline V gene lookup returns CDR1 SEHNR and CDR2 FQNEAQ (reference sequence). The V segment lost 5 bases and the J segment 5 bases; nucleotides outside the gene matches: 5. The CDR3 sequence is 13 residues long. The PCR employed 60 Vbeta primers together with 13 Jbeta primers. Method: immunoSEQ multiplex PCR; TCRdb's copy keeps in-frame clones and lacks some. The sample yields some 130,000 clones, 79% seen once. The sample taken for sequencing was PBMCs. The receptor was isolated from a male donor in good health and CMV-seronegative. The genes are TRBV7-9 and TRBJ2-5, with 7 bases fitting TRBD2. CDR3 bases: TGTGCCAGCAGCCCCGTGGGGGGGGAGACCCAGTACTTC. Translated: CASSPVGGETQYF.